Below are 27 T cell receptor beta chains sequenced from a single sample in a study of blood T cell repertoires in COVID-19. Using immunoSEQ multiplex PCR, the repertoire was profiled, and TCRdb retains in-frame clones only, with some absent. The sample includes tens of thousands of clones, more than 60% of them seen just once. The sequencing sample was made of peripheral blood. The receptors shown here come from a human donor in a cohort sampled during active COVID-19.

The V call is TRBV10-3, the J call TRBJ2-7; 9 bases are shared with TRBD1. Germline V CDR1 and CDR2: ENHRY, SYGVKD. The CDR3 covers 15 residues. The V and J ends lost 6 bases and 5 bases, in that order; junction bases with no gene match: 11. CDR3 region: CAISLRDREADEQYF. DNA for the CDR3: TGTGCCATCAGCCTCCGGGACAGGGAAGCCGACGAGCAGTACTTC.

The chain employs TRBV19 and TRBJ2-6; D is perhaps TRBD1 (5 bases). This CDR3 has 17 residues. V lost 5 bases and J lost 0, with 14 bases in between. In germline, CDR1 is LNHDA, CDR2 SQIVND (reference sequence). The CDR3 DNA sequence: TGTGCCAGTAGTCTTACAGGACCACGCTCTGGGGCCAACGTCCTGACTTTC. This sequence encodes CASSLTGPRSGANVLTF.

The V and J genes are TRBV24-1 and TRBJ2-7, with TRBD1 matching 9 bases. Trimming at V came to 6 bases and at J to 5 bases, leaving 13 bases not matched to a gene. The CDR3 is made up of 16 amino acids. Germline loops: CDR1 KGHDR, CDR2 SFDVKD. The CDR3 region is CATSPSGTGQIHEQYF. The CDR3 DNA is TGTGCCACCAGTCCGTCAGGGACAGGGCAAATCCACGAGCAGTACTTC.

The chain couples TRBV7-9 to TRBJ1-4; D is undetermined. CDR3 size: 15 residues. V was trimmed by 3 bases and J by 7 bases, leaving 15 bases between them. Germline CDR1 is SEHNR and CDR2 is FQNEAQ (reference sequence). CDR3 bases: TGTGCCAGCAGCTTGGGCGGGGAGCCGGGTGAAAAACTGTTTTTT. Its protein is CASSLGGEPGEKLFF.

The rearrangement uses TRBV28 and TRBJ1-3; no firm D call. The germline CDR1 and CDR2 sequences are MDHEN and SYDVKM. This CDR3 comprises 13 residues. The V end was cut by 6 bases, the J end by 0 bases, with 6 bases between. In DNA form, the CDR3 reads TGTGCCAGCAGGGCCCACTCTGGAAACACCATATATTTT. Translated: CASRAHSGNTIYF.

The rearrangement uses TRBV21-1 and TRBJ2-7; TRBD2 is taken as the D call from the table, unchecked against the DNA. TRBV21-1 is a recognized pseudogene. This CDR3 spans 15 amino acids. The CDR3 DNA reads TGTGCCAGCAGCAAAGGGGGGGGCGGAGAATACGAGCAGTACTTC. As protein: CASSKGGGGEYEQYF.

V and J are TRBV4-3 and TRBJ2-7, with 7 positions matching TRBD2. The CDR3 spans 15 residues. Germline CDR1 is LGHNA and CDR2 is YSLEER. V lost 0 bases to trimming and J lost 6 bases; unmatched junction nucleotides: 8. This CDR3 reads CASSQEALADGEQYF. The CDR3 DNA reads TGCGCCAGCAGCCAAGAAGCGCTAGCGGACGGCGAGCAGTACTTC.

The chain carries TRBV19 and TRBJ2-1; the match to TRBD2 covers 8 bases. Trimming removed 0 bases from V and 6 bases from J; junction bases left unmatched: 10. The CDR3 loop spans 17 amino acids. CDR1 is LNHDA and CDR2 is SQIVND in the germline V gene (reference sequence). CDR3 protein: CASSIEVAGLLGNEQFF. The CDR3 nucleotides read TGTGCCAGTAGTATAGAGGTAGCGGGATTGTTAGGCAATGAGCAGTTCTTC. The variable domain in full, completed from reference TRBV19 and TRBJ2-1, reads DGGITQSPKYLFRKEGQNVTLSCEQNLNHDAMYWYRQDPGQGLRLIYYSQIVNDFQKGDIAEGYSVSREKKESFPLTVTSAQKNPTAFYLCASSIEVAGLLGNEQFFGPGTRLTVL.

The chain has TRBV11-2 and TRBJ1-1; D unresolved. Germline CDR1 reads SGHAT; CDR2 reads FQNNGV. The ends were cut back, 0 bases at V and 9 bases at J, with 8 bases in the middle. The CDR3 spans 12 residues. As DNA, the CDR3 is TGTGCCAGCAGCTTAGAGGCTAGAAAAGCTTTCTTT. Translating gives CASSLEARKAFF.

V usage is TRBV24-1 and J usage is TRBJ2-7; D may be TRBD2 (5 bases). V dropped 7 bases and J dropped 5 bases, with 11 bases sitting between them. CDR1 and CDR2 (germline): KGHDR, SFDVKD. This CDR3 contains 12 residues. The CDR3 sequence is CATSGGSDEQYF. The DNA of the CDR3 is TGTGCCACCAGCGGTGGGAGTGACGAGCAGTACTTC.

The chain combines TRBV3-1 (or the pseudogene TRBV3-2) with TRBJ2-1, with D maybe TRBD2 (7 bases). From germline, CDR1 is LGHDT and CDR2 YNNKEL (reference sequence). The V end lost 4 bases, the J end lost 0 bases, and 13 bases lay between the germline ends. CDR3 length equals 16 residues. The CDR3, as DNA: TGTGCCAGCAGCCCCGAGGGGGGGTTCTCCTACAATGAGCAGTTCTTC. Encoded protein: CASSPEGGFSYNEQFF.

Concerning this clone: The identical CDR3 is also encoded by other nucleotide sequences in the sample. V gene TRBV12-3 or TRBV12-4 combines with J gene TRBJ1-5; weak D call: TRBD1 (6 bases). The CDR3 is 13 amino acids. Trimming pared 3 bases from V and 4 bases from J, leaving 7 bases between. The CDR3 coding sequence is TGTGCCAGCAGTTTGCAGGGGAATCAGCCCCAGCATTTT. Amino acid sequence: CASSLQGNQPQHF.

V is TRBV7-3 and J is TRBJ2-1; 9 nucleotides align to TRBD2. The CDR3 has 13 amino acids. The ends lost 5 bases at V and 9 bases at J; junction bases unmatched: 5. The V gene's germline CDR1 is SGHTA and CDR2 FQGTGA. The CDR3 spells CASSGGRAGEQFF. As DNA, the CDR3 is TGTGCCAGCAGCGGCGGGAGGGCCGGTGAGCAGTTCTTC.

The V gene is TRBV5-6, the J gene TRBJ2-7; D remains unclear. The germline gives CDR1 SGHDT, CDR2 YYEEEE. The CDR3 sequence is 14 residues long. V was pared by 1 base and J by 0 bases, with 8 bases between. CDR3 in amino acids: CASSLLPDSYEQYF. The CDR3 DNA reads TGTGCCAGCAGCTTGTTGCCAGACTCCTACGAGCAGTACTTC.

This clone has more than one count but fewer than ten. The CDR3 bases are TGCAGCGTCCGACAGGGGCGTGAAAAACTGTTTTTT. This translates into CSVRQGREKLFF. This rearrangement joins TRBV29-1 to TRBJ1-4, with TRBD1 identical over 8 bases. CDR1 and CDR2 (germline): SQVTM, ANQGSEA. The CDR3 is 12 amino acids. V was clipped by 6 bases and J by 7 bases; unmatched bases: 4.

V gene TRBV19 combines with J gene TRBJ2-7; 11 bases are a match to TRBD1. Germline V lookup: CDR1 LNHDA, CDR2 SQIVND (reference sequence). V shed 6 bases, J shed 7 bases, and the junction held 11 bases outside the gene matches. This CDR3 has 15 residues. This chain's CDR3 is CASRGRGQGAQEQYF. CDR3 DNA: TGTGCCAGTAGGGGCCGAGGACAGGGGGCCCAGGAGCAGTACTTC.

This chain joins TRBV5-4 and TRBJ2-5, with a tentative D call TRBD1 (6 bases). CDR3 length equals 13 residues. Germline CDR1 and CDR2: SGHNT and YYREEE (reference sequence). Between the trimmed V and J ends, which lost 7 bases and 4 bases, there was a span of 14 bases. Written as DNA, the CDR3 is TGTGCCAGCCACGGACAGACCGGAGAGACCCAGTACTTC. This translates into CASHGQTGETQYF. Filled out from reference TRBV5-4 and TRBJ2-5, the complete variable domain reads ETGVTQSPTHLIKTRGQQVTLRCSSQSGHNTVSWYQQALGQGPQFIFQYYREEENGRGNFPPRFSGLQFPNYSSELNVNALELDDSALYLCASHGQTGETQYFGPGTRLLVL.

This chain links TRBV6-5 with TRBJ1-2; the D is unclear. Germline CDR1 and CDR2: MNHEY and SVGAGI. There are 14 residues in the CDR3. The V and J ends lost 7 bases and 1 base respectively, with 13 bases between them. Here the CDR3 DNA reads TGTGCCAGCACCTCCCGGTCCGTTAACTATGGCTACACCTTC. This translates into CASTSRSVNYGYTF.

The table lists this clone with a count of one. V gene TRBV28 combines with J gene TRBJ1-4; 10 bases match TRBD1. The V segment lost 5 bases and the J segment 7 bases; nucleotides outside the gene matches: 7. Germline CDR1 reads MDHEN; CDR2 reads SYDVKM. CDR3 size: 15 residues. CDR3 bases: TGTGCCAGCAGTGCCGCCGGGACAGGGGTTGAAAAACTGTTTTTT. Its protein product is CASSAAGTGVEKLFF. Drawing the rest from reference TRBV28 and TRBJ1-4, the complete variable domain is DVKVTQSSRYLVKRTGEKVFLECVQDMDHENMFWYRQDPGLGLRLIYFSYDVKMKEKGDIPEGYSVSREKKERFSLILESASTNQTSMYLCASSAAGTGVEKLFFGSGTQLSVL.

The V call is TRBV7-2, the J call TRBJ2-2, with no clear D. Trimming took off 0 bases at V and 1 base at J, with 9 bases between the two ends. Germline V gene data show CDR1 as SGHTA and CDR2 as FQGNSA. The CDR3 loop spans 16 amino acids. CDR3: CASSLAVSVNTGELFF. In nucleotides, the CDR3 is TGTGCCAGCAGCTTAGCAGTGTCAGTGAACACCGGGGAGCTGTTTTTT.

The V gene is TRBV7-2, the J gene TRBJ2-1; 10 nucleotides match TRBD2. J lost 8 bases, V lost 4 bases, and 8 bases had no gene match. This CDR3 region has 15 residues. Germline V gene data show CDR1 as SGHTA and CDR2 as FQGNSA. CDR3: CASSSTSGTYHEQFF. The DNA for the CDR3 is TGTGCCAGCAGCTCTACTAGCGGGACTTACCATGAGCAGTTCTTC.

The CDR3 bases are TGCGCCAGCAGCTTGATAGGTTTTAGCGCTGAAGCTTTCTTT. It is translated as CASSLIGFSAEAFF. The gene calls are TRBV5-1 and TRBJ1-1; D uncertain. Germline V gives CDR1 SGHRS, CDR2 YFSETQ. The CDR3 extends over 14 amino acids. V was trimmed by 1 base and J by 6 bases, leaving 13 bases between them.

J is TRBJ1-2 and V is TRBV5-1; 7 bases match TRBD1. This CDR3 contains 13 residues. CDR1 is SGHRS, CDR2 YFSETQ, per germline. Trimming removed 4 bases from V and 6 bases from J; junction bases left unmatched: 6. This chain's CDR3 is CASSIGGVDGYTF. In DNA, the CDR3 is TGCGCCAGCAGCATAGGGGGCGTAGATGGCTACACCTTC.

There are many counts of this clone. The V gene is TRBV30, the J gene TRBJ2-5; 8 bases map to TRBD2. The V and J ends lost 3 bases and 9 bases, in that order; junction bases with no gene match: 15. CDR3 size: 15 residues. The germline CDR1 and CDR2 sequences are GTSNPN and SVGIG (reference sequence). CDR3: CAWSETGTRGTAQYF. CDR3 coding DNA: TGTGCCTGGAGCGAGACCGGGACTAGGGGGACCGCCCAGTACTTC.

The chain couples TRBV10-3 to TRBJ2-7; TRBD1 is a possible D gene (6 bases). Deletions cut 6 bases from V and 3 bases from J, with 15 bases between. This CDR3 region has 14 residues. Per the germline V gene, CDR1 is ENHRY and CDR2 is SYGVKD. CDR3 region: CAISATGSGYEQYF. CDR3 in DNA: TGTGCCATCAGCGCGACAGGATCGGGCTACGAGCAGTACTTC.

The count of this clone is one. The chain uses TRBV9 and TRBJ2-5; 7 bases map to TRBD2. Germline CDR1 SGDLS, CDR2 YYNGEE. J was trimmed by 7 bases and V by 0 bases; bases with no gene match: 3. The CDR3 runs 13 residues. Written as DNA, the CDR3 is TGTGCCAGCAGCGTAGTGGGGGAGGGGACCCAGTACTTC. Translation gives CASSVVGEGTQYF.

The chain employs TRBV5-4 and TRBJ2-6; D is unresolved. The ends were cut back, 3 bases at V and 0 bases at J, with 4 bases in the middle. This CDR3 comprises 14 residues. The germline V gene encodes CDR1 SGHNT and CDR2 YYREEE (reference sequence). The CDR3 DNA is TGTGCCAGCAGCTCTTACTCTGGGGCCAACGTCCTGACTTTC. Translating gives CASSSYSGANVLTF.